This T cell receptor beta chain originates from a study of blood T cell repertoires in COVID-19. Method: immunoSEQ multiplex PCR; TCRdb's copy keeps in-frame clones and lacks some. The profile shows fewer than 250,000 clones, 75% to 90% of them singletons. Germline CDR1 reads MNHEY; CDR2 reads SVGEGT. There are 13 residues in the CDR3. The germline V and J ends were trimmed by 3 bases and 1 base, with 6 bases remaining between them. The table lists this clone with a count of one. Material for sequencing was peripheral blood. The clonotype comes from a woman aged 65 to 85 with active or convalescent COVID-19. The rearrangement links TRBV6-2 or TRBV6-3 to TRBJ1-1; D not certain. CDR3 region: CASSYVWNTEAFF. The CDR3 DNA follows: TGTGCCAGCAGTTATGTCTGGAACACTGAAGCTTTCTTT.